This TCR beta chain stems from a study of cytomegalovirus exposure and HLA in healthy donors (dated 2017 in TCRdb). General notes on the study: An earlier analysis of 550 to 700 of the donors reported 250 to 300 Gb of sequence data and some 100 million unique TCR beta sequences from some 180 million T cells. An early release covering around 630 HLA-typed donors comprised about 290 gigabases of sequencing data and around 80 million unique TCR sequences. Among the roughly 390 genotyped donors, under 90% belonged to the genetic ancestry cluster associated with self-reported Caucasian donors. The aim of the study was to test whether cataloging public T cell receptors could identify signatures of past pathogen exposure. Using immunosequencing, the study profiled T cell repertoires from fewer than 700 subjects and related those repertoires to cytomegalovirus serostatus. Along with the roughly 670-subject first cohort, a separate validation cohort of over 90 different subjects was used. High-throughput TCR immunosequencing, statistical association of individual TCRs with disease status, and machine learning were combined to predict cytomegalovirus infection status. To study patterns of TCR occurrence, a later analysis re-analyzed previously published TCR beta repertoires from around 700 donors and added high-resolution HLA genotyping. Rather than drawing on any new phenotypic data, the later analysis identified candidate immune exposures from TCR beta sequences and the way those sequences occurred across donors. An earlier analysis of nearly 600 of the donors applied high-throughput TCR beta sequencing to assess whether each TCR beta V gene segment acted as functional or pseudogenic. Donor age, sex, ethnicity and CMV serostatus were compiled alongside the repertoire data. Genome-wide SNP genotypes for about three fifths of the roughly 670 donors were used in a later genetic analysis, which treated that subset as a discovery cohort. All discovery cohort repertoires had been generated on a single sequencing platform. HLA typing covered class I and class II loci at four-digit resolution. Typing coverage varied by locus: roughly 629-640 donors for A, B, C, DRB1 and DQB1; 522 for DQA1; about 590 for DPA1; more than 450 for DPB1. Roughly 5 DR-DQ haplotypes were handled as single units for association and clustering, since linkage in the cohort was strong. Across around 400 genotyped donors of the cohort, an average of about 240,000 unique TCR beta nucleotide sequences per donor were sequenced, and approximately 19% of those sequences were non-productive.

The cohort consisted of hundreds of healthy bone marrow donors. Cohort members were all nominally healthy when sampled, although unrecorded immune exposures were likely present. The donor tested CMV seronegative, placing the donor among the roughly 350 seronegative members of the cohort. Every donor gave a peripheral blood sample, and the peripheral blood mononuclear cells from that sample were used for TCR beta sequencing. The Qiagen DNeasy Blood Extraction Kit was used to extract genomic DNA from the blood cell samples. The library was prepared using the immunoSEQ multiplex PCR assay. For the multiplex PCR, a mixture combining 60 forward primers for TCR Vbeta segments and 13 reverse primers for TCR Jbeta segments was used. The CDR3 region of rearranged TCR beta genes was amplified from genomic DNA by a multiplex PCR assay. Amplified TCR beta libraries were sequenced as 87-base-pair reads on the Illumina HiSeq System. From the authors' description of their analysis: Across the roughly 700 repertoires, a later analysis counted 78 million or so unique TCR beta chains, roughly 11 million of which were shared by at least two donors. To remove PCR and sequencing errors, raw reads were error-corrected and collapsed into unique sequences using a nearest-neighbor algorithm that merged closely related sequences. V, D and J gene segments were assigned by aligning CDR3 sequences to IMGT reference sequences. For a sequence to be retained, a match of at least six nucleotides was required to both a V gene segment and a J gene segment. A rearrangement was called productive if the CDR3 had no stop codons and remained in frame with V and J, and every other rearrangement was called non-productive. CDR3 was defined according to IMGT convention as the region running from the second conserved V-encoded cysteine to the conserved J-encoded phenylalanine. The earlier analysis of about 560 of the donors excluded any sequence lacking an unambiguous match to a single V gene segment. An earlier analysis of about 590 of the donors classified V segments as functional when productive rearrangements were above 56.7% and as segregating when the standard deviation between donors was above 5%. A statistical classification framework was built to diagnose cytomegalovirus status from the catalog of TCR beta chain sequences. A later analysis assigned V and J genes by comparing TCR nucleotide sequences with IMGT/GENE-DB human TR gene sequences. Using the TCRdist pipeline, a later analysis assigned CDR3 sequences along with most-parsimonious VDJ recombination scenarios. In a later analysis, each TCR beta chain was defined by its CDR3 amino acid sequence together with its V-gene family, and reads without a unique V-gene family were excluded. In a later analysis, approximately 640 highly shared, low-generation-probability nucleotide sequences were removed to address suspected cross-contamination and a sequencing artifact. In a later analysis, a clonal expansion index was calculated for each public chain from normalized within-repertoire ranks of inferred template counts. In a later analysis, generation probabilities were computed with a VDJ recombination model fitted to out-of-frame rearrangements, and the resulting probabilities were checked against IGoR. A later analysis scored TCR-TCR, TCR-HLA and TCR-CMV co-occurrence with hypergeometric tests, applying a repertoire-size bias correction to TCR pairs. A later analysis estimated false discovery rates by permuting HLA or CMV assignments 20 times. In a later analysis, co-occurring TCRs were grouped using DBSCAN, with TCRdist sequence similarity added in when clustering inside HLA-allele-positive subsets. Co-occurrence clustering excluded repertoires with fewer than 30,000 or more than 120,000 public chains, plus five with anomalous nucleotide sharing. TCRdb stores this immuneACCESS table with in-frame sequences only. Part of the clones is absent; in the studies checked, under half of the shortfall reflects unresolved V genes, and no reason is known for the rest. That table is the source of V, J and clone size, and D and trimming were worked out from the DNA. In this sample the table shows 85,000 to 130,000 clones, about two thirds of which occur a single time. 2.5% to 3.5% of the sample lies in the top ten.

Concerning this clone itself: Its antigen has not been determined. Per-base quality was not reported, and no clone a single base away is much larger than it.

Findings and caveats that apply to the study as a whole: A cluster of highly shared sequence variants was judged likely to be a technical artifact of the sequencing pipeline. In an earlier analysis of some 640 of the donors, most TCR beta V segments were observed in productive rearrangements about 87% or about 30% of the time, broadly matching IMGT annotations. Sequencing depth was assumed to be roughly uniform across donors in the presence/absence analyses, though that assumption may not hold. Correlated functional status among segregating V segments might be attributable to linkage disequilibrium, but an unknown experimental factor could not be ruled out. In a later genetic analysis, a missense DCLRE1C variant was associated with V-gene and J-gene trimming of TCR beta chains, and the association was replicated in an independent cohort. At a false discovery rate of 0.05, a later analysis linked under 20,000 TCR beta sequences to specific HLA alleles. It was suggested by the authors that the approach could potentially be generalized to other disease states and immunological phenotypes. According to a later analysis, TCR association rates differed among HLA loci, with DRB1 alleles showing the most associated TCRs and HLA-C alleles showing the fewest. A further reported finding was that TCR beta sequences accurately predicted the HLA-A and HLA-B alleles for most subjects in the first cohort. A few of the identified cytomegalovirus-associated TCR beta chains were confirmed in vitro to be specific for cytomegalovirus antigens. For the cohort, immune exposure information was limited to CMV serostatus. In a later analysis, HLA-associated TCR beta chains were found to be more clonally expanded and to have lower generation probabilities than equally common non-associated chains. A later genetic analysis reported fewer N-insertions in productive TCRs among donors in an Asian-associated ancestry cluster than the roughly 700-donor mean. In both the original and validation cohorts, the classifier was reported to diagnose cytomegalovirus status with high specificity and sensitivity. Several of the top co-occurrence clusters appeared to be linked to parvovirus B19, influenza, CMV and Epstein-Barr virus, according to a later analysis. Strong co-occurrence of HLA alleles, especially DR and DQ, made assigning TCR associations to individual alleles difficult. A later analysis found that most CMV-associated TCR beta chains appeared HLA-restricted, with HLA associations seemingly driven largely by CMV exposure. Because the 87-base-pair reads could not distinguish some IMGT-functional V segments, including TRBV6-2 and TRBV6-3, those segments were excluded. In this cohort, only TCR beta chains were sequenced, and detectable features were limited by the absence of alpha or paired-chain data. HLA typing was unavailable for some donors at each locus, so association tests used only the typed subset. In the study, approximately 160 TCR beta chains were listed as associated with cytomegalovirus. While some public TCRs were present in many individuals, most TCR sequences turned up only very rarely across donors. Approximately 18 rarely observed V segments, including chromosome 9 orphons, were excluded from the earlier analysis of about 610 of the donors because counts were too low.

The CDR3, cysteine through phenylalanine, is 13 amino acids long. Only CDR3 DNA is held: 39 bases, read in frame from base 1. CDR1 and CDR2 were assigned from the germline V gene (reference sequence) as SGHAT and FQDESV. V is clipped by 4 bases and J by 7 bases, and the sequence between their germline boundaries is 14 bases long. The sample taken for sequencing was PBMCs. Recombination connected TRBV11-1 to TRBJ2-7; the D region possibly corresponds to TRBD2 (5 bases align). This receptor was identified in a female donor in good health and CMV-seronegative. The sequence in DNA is TGTGCCAGCAGCTCAGAGATGAGAGGGGAGCAGTACTTC. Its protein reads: CASSSEMRGEQYF.